What follows are 9 T cell receptor beta chains derived from one specimen sequenced in a study of molecular identifiers for immune sequencing clone quantification. TCRdb independently ran MiXCR on the PCR reads; one entry per CDR3 protein. This table has 97,000 or so distinct CDR3 sequences, 35% appearing once. The sequencing input was naive CD8+ T cells from blood, with Jurkat cell RNA spiked in. This sample's subset: FACS-sorted CD8+CD4-CCR7+CD45RA+ naive T cells. These receptors originate from a human donor in good health. Some libraries in this study had Jurkat cell RNA spiked in.

This clonotype was counted only a few times. The chain is built from TRBV5-1 and TRBJ1-1; 10 positions match TRBD1. The J segment lost 1 base and the V segment lost 3 bases, leaving 9 bases of the junction unmatched. The length of the CDR3 is 17 residues. The V gene's germline CDR1 is SGHRS and CDR2 YFSETQ. CDR3 residues: CASSSGTGVNWNTEAFF. The DNA for the CDR3 is TGCGCCAGCAGCTCGGGGACAGGGGTAAATTGGAACACTGAAGCTTTCTTT.

This clonotype occurred a few times. This chain connects TRBV7-9 to TRBJ2-2, with D tentatively TRBD1 or TRBD2 (5 bases each). V lost 5 bases and J lost 6, with 19 bases in between. Germline V gene data show CDR1 as SEHNR and CDR2 as FQNEAQ (reference sequence). The CDR3 runs to 16 residues. As DNA, the CDR3 is TGTGCCAGCAGCATCGGGACCCGCGCGTCCCCCGGGGAGCTGTTTTTT. It codes for CASSIGTRASPGELFF. The full variable domain, rest sourced from reference TRBV7-9 and TRBJ2-2, is DTGVSQNPRHKITKRGQNVTFRCDPISEHNRLYWYRQTLGQGPEFLTYFQNEAQLEKSRLLSDRFSAERPKGSFSTLEIQRTEQGDSAMYLCASSIGTRASPGELFFGEGSRLTVL.

Concerning this clonotype: A read error may explain this, as a much larger clone is one base away. The gene calls are TRBV7-6 and TRBJ2-3, with D hard to call. Germline V gene sequence: CDR1 SGHVS, CDR2 FNYEAQ. The ends were cut back, 8 bases at V and 4 bases at J, with 13 bases in the middle. The CDR3 is 13 residues long. Here the CDR3 DNA reads TGTGCCAGCTGCAACATGATTGCAGATACGCAGTATTTT. As protein: CASCNMIADTQYF. Combining the CDR3 with reference TRBV7-6 and TRBJ2-3 gives the whole variable domain GAGVSQSPRYKVTKRGQDVALRCDPISGHVSLYWYRQALGQGPEFLTYFNYEAQQDKSGLPNDRFSAERPEGSISTLTIQRTEQRDSAMYRCASCNMIADTQYFGPGTRLTVL.

Concerning this clonotype itself: At one boundary the junction diverges from the germline segment, which might be a read error. The CDR3 region is CAPLGEEETQHF. CDR3 bases: TGTGCGCCTCTAGGGGAGGAAGAGACCCAGCACTTC. V gene TRBV28 combines with J gene TRBJ2-5; D is possibly TRBD2 (6 bases). The length of the CDR3 is 12 residues. Germline values: CDR1 MDHEN, CDR2 SYDVKM.

This clonotype was seen more than once but under ten times. The J gene is TRBJ2-3, the V gene TRBV12-5; D is possibly TRBD1 or TRBD2 (5 bases each). The germline V and J ends were trimmed by 3 bases and 4 bases, with 11 bases remaining between them. The germline V gene has CDR1 LGHNT and CDR2 FRNRAP. This CDR3 contains 14 residues. The CDR3 protein is CASGFGDAPDTQYF. CDR3 nucleotides: TGTGCTAGTGGTTTTGGGGACGCCCCAGATACGCAGTATTTT. Supplemented by reference TRBV12-5 and TRBJ2-3, the full variable domain reads DARVTQTPRHKVTEMGQEVTMRCQPILGHNTVFWYRQTMMQGLELLAYFRNRAPLDDSGMPKDRFSAEMPDATLATLKIQPSEPRDSAVYFCASGFGDAPDTQYFGPGTRLTVL.

The table lists this clonotype with a few counts. This chain connects TRBV6-5 to TRBJ2-3; 8 nucleotides align to TRBD1. V was pared by 5 bases and J by 4 bases, with 11 bases of the junction left unmatched. The CDR3 is 16 amino acids. Germline CDR1 and CDR2: MNHEY and SVGAGI. CDR3 DNA: TGTGCCAGCAGTCACAGAGTCCAGGGGGCACCAGATACGCAGTATTTT. Translated: CASSHRVQGAPDTQYF.

With respect to this clonotype: The junction and the germline gene differ at one end; a read error may be behind it. This chain uses TRBV6-6 with TRBJ1-1, with D uncertain. Looked up from germline, CDR1 is MNHNY and CDR2 is SVGAGI (reference sequence). The CDR3 contains 12 residues. CDR3 bases: TGTGCCGGCAGTTACTCCCTCACTGAAGCTTTCTTT. Protein: CAGSYSLTEAFF.

This clonotype occurred a few times. J is TRBJ2-1 and V is TRBV28; tentative D call: TRBD2 (5 bases). The CDR3 contains 14 residues. Trimming left V 4 bases short and J 0 bases short, with 7 bases between. Germline lookup yields CDR1 MDHEN and CDR2 SYDVKM. The CDR3 spells CASSYEGSYNEQFF. The DNA for the CDR3 is TGTGCCAGCAGTTATGAGGGCTCCTACAATGAGCAGTTCTTC.

With regard to this clonotype: A single base separates this from a much larger clone, so it may be a read error. Since no conserved phenylalanine or tryptophan closes the CDR3, a read error is the likely cause. The chain carries TRBV4-3 and TRBJ2-3; unclear D gene. The CDR3 length is 15 residues. V dropped 4 bases and J dropped 4 bases, with 15 bases sitting between them. CDR1 and CDR2 (germline): LGHNA, YSLEER. The CDR3 spells CASSLRGDIADTQYI. As DNA, the CDR3 is TGCGCCAGCAGCCTACGCGGTGATATCGCAGATACGCAGTATATT.